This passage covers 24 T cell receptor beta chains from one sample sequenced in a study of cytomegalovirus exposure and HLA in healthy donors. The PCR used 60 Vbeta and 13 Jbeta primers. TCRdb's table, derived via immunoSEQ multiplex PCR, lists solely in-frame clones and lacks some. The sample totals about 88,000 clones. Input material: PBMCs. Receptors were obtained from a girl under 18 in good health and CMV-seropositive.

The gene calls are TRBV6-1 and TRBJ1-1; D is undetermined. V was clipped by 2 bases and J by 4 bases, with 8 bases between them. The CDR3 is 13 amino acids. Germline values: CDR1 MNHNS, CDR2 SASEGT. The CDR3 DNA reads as TGTGCCAGCAGTGAACCGGGATTCACTGAAGCTTTCTTT. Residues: CASSEPGFTEAFF.

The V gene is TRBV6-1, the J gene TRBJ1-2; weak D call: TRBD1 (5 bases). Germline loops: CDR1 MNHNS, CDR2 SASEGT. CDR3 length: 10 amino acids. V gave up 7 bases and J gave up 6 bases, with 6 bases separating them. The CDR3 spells CASTGDGYTF. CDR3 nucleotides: TGTGCCAGCACGGGGGATGGCTACACCTTC.

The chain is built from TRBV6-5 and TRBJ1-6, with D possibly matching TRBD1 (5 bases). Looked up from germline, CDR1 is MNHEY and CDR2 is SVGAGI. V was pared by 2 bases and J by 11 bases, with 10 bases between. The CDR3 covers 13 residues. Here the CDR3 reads CASSYGGTAPLHF. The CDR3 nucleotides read TGTGCCAGCAGTTACGGGGGGACTGCACCCCTCCACTTT.

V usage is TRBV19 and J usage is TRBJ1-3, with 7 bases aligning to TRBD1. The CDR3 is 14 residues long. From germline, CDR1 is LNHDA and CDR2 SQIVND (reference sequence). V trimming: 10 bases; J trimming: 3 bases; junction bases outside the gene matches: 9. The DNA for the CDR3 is TGTGCCATCGCAGGGGGGATTAATGGAAACACCATATATTTT. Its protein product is CAIAGGINGNTIYF.

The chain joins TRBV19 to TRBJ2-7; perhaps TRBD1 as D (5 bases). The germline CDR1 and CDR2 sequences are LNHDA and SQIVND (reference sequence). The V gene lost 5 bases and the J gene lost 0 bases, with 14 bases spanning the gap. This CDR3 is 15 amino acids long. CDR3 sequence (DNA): TGTGCCAGTAGTTGGGCCGCCAGGGTCTCCTACGAGCAGTACTTC. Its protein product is CASSWAARVSYEQYF.

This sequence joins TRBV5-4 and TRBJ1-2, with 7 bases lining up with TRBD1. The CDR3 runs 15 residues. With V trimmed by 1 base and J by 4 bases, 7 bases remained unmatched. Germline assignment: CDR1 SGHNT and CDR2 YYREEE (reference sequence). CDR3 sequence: CASSLPRDSLYGYTF. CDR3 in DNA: TGTGCCAGCAGCTTGCCTCGGGACAGCCTCTATGGCTACACCTTC.

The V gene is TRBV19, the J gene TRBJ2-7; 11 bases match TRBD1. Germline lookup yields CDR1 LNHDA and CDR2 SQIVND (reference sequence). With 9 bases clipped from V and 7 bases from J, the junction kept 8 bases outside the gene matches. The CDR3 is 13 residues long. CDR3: CASSDRGLGEQYF. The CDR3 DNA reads TGTGCCAGCTCGGACAGGGGGCTGGGGGAGCAGTACTTC.

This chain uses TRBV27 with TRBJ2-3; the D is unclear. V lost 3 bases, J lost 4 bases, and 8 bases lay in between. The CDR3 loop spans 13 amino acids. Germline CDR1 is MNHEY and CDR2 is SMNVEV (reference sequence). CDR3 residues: CASSFTPADTQYF. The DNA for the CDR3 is TGTGCCAGCAGTTTTACCCCGGCAGATACGCAGTATTTT.

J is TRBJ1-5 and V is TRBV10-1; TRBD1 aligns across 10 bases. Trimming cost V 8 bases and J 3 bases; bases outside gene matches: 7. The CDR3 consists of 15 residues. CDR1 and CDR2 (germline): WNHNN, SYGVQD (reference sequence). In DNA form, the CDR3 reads TGCGCCAGCGGCCCGGGACAGGGGTCCAATCAGCCCCAGCATTTT. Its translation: CASGPGQGSNQPQHF.

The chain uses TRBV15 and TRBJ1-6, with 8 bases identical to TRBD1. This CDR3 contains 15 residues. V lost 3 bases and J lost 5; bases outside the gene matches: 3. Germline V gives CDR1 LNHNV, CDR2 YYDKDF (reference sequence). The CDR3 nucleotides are TGTGCCACCAGCAGTGGACAGGGACATAATTCACCCCTCCACTTT. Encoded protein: CATSSGQGHNSPLHF.

CDR3 residues: CASSTTGNPNTEAFF. As DNA, the CDR3 is TGTGCCAGCAGCACTACAGGGAACCCCAACACTGAAGCTTTCTTT. This sequence joins TRBV7-2 and TRBJ1-1; TRBD1 might be the D (6 bases). The V gene lost 5 bases and the J gene lost 2 bases, with 15 bases spanning the gap. From germline, CDR1 is SGHTA and CDR2 FQGNSA. The CDR3 is 15 residues long.

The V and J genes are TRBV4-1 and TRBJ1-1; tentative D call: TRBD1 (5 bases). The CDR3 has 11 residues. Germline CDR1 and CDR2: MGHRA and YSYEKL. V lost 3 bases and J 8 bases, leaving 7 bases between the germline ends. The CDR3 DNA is TGCGCCAGCAGCCAGGGACTGGAAGCTTTCTTT. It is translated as CASSQGLEAFF.

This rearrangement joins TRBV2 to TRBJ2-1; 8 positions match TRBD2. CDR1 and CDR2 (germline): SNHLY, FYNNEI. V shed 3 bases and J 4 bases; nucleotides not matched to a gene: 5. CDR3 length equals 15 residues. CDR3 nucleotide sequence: TGTGCCAGCAGTGATCAAGCTAGCGGGTACAATGAGCAGTTCTTC. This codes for CASSDQASGYNEQFF. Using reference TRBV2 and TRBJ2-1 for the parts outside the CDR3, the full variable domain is EPEVTQTPSHQVTQMGQEVILRCVPISNHLYFYWYRQILGQKVEFLVSFYNNEISEKSEIFDDQFSVERPDGSNFTLKIRSTKLEDSAMYFCASSDQASGYNEQFFGPGTRLTVL.

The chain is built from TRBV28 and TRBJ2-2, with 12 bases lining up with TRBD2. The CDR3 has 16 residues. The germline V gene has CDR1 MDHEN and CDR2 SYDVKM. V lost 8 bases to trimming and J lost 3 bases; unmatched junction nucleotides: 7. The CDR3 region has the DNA TGTGCCAGCCAACTAGCGGGGGGCTCTTACACCGGGGAGCTGTTTTTT. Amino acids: CASQLAGGSYTGELFF.

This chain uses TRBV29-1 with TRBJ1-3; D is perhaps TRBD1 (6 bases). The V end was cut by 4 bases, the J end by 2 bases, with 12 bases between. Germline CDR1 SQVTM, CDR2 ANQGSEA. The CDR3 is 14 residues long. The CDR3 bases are TGCAGCGTTGCGGCAGGGGAGACTGGAAACACCATATATTTT. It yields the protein CSVAAGETGNTIYF. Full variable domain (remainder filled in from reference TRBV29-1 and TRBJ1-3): SAVISQKPSRDICQRGTSLTIQCQVDSQVTMMFWYRQQPGQSLTLIATANQGSEATYESGFVIDKFPISRPNLTFSTLTVSNMSPEDSSIYLCSVAAGETGNTIYFGEGSWLTVV.

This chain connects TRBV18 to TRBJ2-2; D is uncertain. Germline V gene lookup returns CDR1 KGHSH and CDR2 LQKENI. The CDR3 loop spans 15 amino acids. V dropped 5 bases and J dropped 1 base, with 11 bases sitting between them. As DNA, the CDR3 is TGTGCCAGCTCAATATCCGGCGGGAACACCGGGGAGCTGTTTTTT. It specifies CASSISGGNTGELFF.

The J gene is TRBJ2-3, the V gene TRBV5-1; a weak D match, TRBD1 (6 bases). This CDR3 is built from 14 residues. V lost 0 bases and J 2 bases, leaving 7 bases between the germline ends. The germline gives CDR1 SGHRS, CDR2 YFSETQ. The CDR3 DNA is TGCGCCAGCAGCTTGGGGACAGCCACAGATACGCAGTATTTT. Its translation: CASSLGTATDTQYF.

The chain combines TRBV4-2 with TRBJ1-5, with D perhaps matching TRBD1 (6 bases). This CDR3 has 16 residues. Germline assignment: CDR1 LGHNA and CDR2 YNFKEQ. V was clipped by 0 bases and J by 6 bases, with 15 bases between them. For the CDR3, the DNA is TGTGCCAGCAGCCAAGATTCATCACAGGGAAGTCAGCCCCAGCATTTT. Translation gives CASSQDSSQGSQPQHF.

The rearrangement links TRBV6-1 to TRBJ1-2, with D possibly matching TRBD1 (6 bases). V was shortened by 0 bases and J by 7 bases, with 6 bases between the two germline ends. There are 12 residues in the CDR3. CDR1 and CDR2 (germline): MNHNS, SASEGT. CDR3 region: CASSEAGGGYTF. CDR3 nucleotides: TGTGCCAGCAGTGAAGCAGGGGGTGGCTACACCTTC.

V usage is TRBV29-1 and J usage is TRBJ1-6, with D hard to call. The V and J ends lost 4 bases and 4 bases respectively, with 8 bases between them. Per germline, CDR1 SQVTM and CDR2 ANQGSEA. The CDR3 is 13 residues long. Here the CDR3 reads CSVASGYNSPLHF. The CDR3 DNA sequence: TGCAGCGTTGCGTCCGGTTATAATTCACCCCTCCACTTT.

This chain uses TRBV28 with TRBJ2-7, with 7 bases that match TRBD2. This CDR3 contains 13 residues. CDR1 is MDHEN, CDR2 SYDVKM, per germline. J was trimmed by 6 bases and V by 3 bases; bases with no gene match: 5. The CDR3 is CASSFSGGGEQYV. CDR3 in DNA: TGTGCCAGCAGTTTCAGTGGGGGGGGCGAGCAGTACGTC.

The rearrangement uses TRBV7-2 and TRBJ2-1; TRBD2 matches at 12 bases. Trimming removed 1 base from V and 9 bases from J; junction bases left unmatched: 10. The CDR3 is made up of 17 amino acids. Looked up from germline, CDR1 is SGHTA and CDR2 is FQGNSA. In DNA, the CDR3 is TGTGCCAGCAGCTTAGTCCCTAGCGGGGGGGTGCACGCTGAGCAGTTCTTC. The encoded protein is CASSLVPSGGVHAEQFF.

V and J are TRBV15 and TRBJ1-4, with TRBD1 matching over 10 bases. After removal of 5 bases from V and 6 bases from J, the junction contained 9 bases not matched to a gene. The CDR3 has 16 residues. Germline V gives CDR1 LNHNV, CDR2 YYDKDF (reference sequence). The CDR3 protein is CATSGDRGPWDEKLFF. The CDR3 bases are TGTGCCACCAGCGGTGACAGGGGGCCCTGGGATGAAAAACTGTTTTTT. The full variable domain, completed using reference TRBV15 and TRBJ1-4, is DAMVIQNPRYQVTQFGKPVTLSCSQTLNHNVMYWYQQKSSQAPKLLFHYYDKDFNNEADTPDNFQSRRPNTSFCFLDIRSPGLGDTAMYLCATSGDRGPWDEKLFFGSGTQLSVL.

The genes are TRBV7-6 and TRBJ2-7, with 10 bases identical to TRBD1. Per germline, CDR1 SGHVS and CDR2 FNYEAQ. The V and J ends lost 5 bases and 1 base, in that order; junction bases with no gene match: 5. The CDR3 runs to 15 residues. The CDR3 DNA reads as TGTGCCAGCAGCCCAGGACAGGGGGGTTCCTACGAGCAGTACTTC. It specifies CASSPGQGGSYEQYF.